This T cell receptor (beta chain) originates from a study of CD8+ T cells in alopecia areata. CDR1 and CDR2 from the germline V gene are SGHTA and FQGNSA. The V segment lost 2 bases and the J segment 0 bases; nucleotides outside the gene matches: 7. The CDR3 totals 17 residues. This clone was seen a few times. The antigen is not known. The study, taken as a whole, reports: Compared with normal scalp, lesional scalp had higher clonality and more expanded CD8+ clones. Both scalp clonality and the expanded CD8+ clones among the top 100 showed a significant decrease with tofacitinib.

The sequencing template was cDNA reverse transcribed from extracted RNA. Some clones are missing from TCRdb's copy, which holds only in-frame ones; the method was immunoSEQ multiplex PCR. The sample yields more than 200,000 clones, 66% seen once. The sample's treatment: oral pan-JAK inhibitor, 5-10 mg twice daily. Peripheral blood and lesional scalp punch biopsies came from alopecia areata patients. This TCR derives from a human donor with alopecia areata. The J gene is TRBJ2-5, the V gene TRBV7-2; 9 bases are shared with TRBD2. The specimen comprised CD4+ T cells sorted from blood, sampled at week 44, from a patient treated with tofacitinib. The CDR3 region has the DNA TGTGCCAGCAGCTTAACTGGTCTAGCGGGGAACCAAGAGACCCAGTACTTC. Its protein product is CASSLTGLAGNQETQYF.